What follows are 6 T cell receptor beta chains derived from one specimen sequenced in a study of T cells in Graves' hyperthyroidism and ophthalmopathy. From RNA transcripts, TCR beta CDR3 regions were amplified. During a first-round RT-PCR of the TCR CDR3, the HTBI primer set was used. TCRdb ran MiXCR on the multiplex PCR reads and lists one entry per CDR3 protein. The sample holds hundreds of thousands of distinct CDR3 sequences; roughly 15% are singletons and the top ten take about 21%. The sequencing sample was made of blood. Receptor source: a woman in her sixties or seventies with Graves' ophthalmopathy.

This clonotype came up a few times. The rearrangement links TRBV28 to TRBJ1-2; the match to TRBD1 covers 7 bases. V was pared by 1 base and J by 3 bases, with 5 bases of the junction left unmatched. Germline assignment: CDR1 MDHEN and CDR2 SYDVKM. The CDR3 spans 15 residues. The CDR3 spells CASSLLAGGDYGYTF. DNA for the CDR3: TGTGCCAGCAGTTTATTGGCAGGGGGGGACTATGGCTACACCTTC.

This clonotype showed up many times. The chain combines TRBV5-1 with TRBJ2-1; 10 bases agree with TRBD2. This CDR3 has 15 residues. J lost 6 bases, V lost 1 base, and 4 bases had no gene match. Germline CDR1 and CDR2: SGHRS and YFSETQ. The DNA of the CDR3 is TGCGCCAGCAGCTTGCCCCTAGCGGGAGTCAATGAGCAGTTCTTC. Translation: CASSLPLAGVNEQFF.

This clonotype has a count of ten or more. This chain uses TRBV28 with TRBJ2-7; perhaps TRBD2 as D (7 bases). CDR3 length equals 16 residues. V was pared by 6 bases and J by 5 bases, with 23 bases between. Germline assignment: CDR1 MDHEN and CDR2 SYDVKM. In DNA form, the CDR3 reads TGTGCCAGCAGCCATGGGGCTAGCGGTGGGGGCCACGAGCAGTACTTC. Translated, it gives CASSHGASGGGHEQYF.

This clonotype was observed a handful of times. The chain is built from TRBV15 and TRBJ2-2; 11 positions agree with TRBD1. The V and J ends lost 1 base and 6 bases, in that order; junction bases with no gene match: 1. Germline V lookup: CDR1 LNHNV, CDR2 YYDKDF (reference sequence). The CDR3 extends over 15 amino acids. This CDR3 is CATSRGTGGAGELFF. CDR3 coding DNA: TGTGCCACCAGCAGAGGGACAGGGGGCGCCGGGGAGCTGTTTTTT.

A remark on this clonotype: This clone may be a read error of a much larger clone one base away. Here the CDR3 DNA reads TGTGCCACCAGCAGAGATCTTTTTATAGGAGCAGAAGCTTTCTTT. Residues: CATSRDLFIGAEAFF. V gene TRBV15 combines with J gene TRBJ1-1; D unclear. Germline V CDR1 and CDR2: LNHNV, YYDKDF (reference sequence). This CDR3 region has 15 residues. V lost 0 bases and J lost 8, with 16 bases in between.

This clonotype was recorded many times. The genes are TRBV5-1 and TRBJ2-1; perhaps D is TRBD1 or TRBD2 (5 bases each). This CDR3 contains 15 residues. Per germline, CDR1 SGHRS and CDR2 YFSETQ. Trimming left V 4 bases short and J 7 bases short, with 18 bases between. The CDR3 nucleotides are TGCGCCAGCAGCGCCGGGGACCGCCGGACGAATGAGCAGTTCTTC. As protein: CASSAGDRRTNEQFF.